This TCR beta chain was observed in a study of cytomegalovirus exposure and HLA in healthy donors (dated by TCRdb to about 2017). With regard to the full study: In an earlier analysis of 450 to 750 of the donors, approximately 300 Gb of sequence data and 100 million or so unique TCR beta sequences from 150 million to 200 million T cells were reported. Roughly 300 gigabases of sequencing data and approximately 93 million unique TCR sequences were included in an early release covering roughly 700 HLA-typed donors. Of the roughly 400 genotyped donors, approximately 83% fell in the genetic ancestry cluster associated with self-reported Caucasian donors. The aim of the study was to test whether cataloging public T cell receptors could identify signatures of past pathogen exposure. The study profiled the T cell repertoires of fewer than 850 subjects by immunosequencing and related them to cytomegalovirus serostatus. Along with the approximately 700-subject first cohort, a separate validation cohort of more than 90 different subjects was used. To predict cytomegalovirus infection status, the study combined high-throughput TCR immunosequencing, statistical association of individual TCRs with disease status, and machine learning. To study patterns of TCR occurrence, a later analysis re-analyzed previously published TCR beta repertoires from around 660 donors and added high-resolution HLA genotyping. In the later analysis, no new phenotypic data were used to find candidate immune exposures; instead, reliance was placed on TCR beta sequences and their occurrence across donors. In an earlier analysis of 587 of the donors, high-throughput TCR beta sequencing was used to judge whether each TCR beta V gene segment behaved as functional or pseudogenic. Donor age, sex, ethnicity and CMV serostatus were collected together with the repertoire data. Genome-wide SNP genotypes for about three fifths of the roughly 670 donors were used in a later genetic analysis, which treated that subset as a discovery cohort. All discovery cohort repertoires had been generated using a single sequencing platform. Class I and class II HLA loci were covered by the typing at four-digit resolution. The number of typed donors differed by locus: about 629-630 for A, B, C, DRB1 and DQB1; 522 for DQA1; 606 for DPA1; and some 450 for DPB1. Because of strong linkage in the cohort, five DR-DQ haplotypes were treated as single units for association and clustering. Across some 400 genotyped donors of the cohort, an average of approximately 240,000 unique TCR beta nucleotide sequences per donor were sequenced, and roughly 18% of those sequences were non-productive. Paper-wide results and their limitations: According to the authors, the approach could potentially be generalized to other disease states and immunological phenotypes. While some public TCRs were present in many individuals, most TCR sequences turned up only very rarely across donors. Roughly uniform sequencing depth across donors was assumed in presence/absence analyses, although this assumption may not hold. Because counts were too low, some 16 rarely observed V segments, including chromosome 9 orphons, were excluded from the earlier analysis of 587 of the donors. In an earlier analysis of approximately 590 of the donors, most TCR beta V segments were observed in productive rearrangements about 87% or about 30% of the time, broadly matching IMGT annotations. In a later analysis, the rate of TCR association differed among HLA loci, with DRB1 alleles having the most associated TCRs and HLA-C alleles having the fewest. In a later analysis, some 17,000 TCR beta sequences were associated with specific HLA alleles at a false discovery rate of 0.05. Correlated functional status among segregating V segments might be attributable to linkage disequilibrium, but an unknown experimental factor could not be ruled out. Compared with the approximately 600-donor mean, donors in an Asian-associated ancestry cluster had fewer N-insertions in productive TCRs, according to a later genetic analysis. The sequencing pipeline was judged likely to have produced a cluster of highly shared sequence variants as a technical artifact. Immune exposure information for the cohort was limited to CMV serostatus. According to a later analysis, most CMV-associated TCR beta chains appeared to be HLA-restricted, and the HLA associations seemed to be driven largely by CMV exposure. V-gene and J-gene trimming of TCR beta chains was associated with a missense DCLRE1C variant in a later genetic analysis, and the association was replicated in an independent cohort. According to a later analysis, parvovirus B19, influenza, CMV and Epstein-Barr virus appeared linked to several top co-occurrence clusters. When HLA alleles, especially DR and DQ, strongly co-occurred, attributing TCR associations to individual alleles was difficult. The study listed around 160 TCR beta chains as associated with cytomegalovirus. Compared with equally common non-associated chains, HLA-associated TCR beta chains in a later analysis were more clonally expanded and had lower generation probabilities. HLA typing was unavailable for some donors at each locus, so association tests used only the typed subset. The 87-base-pair reads could not distinguish some IMGT-functional V segments, including TRBV6-2 and TRBV6-3, so those segments were excluded. Only TCR beta chains were sequenced in this cohort, and the absence of alpha or paired-chain data limited detectable features. The classifier was reported to diagnose cytomegalovirus status with high specificity and sensitivity in both the original cohort and the validation cohort. A further reported finding was that TCR beta sequences accurately predicted the HLA-A and HLA-B alleles for most subjects in the first cohort. In vitro tests confirmed that a few of the cytomegalovirus-associated TCR beta chains recognize cytomegalovirus antigens.

Preparation of the library involved the immunoSEQ multiplex PCR assay. For the multiplex PCR, a mixture combining 60 forward primers for TCR Vbeta segments and 13 reverse primers for TCR Jbeta segments was used. The CDR3 region of rearranged TCR beta genes was amplified from genomic DNA with a multiplex PCR assay. On the Illumina HiSeq System, the amplified TCR beta libraries were sequenced as 87-base-pair reads. The study's own analysis went as follows. A later analysis counted 65 million to 90 million unique TCR beta chains across the approximately 700 repertoires, and some 12 million of these chains were shared by at least two donors. To remove PCR and sequencing errors, raw reads were error-corrected and collapsed into unique sequences using a nearest-neighbor algorithm that merged closely related sequences. Alignment of CDR3 sequences to IMGT reference sequences was used to assign V, D and J gene segments. For a sequence to be retained, at least a six-nucleotide match to both a V gene segment and a J gene segment was required. Rearrangements were classified as productive when the CDR3 lacked stop codons and remained in frame with V and J, and all other rearrangements were classified as non-productive. Following IMGT convention, CDR3 was defined as the stretch from the second conserved V-encoded cysteine to the conserved J-encoded phenylalanine. Sequences without an unambiguous match to a single V gene segment were excluded from the earlier analysis of approximately 600 of the donors. In an earlier analysis of approximately 590 of the donors, V segments were called functional above 56.7% productive rearrangements and were called segregating when the between-donor standard deviation exceeded 5%. A statistical classification framework was built for diagnosing cytomegalovirus status from the catalog of TCR beta chain sequences. A later analysis assigned V and J genes by comparing TCR nucleotide sequences with IMGT/GENE-DB human TR gene sequences. The TCRdist pipeline was used in a later analysis to assign CDR3 sequences and most-parsimonious VDJ recombination scenarios. A later analysis defined each TCR beta chain by its CDR3 amino acid sequence plus V-gene family, and excluded reads lacking a unique V-gene family. A later analysis removed 450 to 600 highly shared, low-generation-probability nucleotide sequences to deal with suspected cross-contamination and a sequencing artifact. A later analysis calculated a clonal expansion index for each public chain from normalized within-repertoire ranks of inferred template counts. A later analysis computed generation probabilities with a VDJ recombination model fitted to out-of-frame rearrangements, and checked the results against IGoR. In a later analysis, hypergeometric tests were used to score TCR-TCR, TCR-HLA and TCR-CMV co-occurrence, with a repertoire-size bias correction applied to TCR pairs. To estimate false discovery rates, a later analysis permuted the HLA or CMV assignments 20 times. A later analysis grouped co-occurring TCRs with DBSCAN, adding TCRdist sequence similarity when clustering within HLA-allele-positive subsets. Co-occurrence clustering excluded repertoires with fewer than 30,000 or more than 120,000 public chains, plus five with anomalous nucleotide sharing. TCRdb stores this immuneACCESS table with in-frame sequences only. Part of the clones is absent; in the studies checked, under half of the shortfall reflects unresolved V genes, and no reason is known for the rest. V, J and clone size derive from that table, while D and trimming were established from the DNA sequence. Across this sample there are 180,000 or so clones, with 80% seen only once. Of the sample, about 5% is held by the ten largest clones.

The cysteine opens and the phenylalanine closes a CDR3 of 17 amino acids. Just CDR3 DNA is preserved here, 51 bases in frame from base 1. V has 3 bases trimmed and J has 2 bases trimmed; junction bases matching no gene number 10. From a lookup of the germline V gene (reference sequence), CDR1 and CDR2 are MNHEY and SMNVEV. Points on this clone: The antigen it recognizes is unknown. No qualities accompany the bases; no much larger clone lies one base away.

In total, about 650 healthy bone marrow donors made up the cohort. All cohort members were sampled while nominally healthy, although unrecorded immune exposures were likely present. The donor tested CMV seropositive and was one of the 289 seropositive cohort members. Every donor gave a peripheral blood sample, and the peripheral blood mononuclear cells from that sample were used for TCR beta sequencing. Genomic DNA extraction from the blood cell samples was performed with the Qiagen DNeasy Blood Extraction Kit. The receptor was isolated from a woman between 45 and 60 years old in good health and CMV-seropositive. The sequencing input was PBMCs. Recombination linked TRBV27 to TRBJ2-3, and TRBD1 matches 8 of the central bases. The CDR3 region has the sequence CASSLGQAHALTDTQYF. DNA sequence: TGTGCCAGCAGTTTGGGACAGGCGCACGCTCTCACAGATACGCAGTATTTT.